This TCR beta chain was identified during a study of blood T cell repertoires in COVID-19. Trimming cost V 0 bases and J 3 bases; bases outside gene matches: 5. In germline, CDR1 is KGHSH, CDR2 LQKENI. The CDR3 consists of 17 residues. Produced via immunoSEQ multiplex PCR; TCRdb's table is partial and in-frame only. Of about 180,000 clones in the sample, about 82% are singletons; the top ten hold 7.5% to 10%. Allocation to cohorts depended on clinical history reported by the participants. Recovered participants had two consecutive negative NP/OP PCR tests, healthcare professional clearance, or symptom resolution.

The specimen was PBMCs or T cells enriched from blood (not recorded which). The origin of this receptor is a woman aged 30 to 39 who had recovered from COVID-19. The V gene is TRBV18, the J gene TRBJ2-7; TRBD2 matches 13 bases. The CDR3 loop is CASSPPGTSGDRYEQYF. In DNA form, the CDR3 reads TGTGCCAGCTCACCACCGGGGACTAGCGGGGACCGCTACGAGCAGTACTTC.